There are many counts of the clone carrying this T cell receptor (beta chain). These data are taken from a study of neurological immune-mediated disorders. The CDR3 covers 11 residues. The germline V gene encodes CDR1 SQVTM and CDR2 ANQGSEA. Trimming shortened V by 4 bases and J by 3 bases, and 7 bases separated the two germline ends. The cDNA was generated through 5'RACE incorporating 10-nucleotide random UMIs. Every sequencing run gave over 170 million TCR-beta sequences, taken from 15-18 subjects. Using its own MiXCR run on the 5' RACE reads, TCRdb lists one record per CDR3 protein. The table includes roughly 31,000 distinct CDR3 sequences, about 4.5% detected once.

This receptor was taken from a young man in good health. J is TRBJ2-7 and V is TRBV29-1, with D possibly TRBD1 on 5 matching bases. The sample was PBMCs. CDR3 sequence (DNA): TGCAGCGTTGCGGACAACTACGAGCAGTACTTC. Translating it yields CSVADNYEQYF.